The rows below give T cell receptor beta chains drawn from one sample of a study of early T cells in non-severe SARS-CoV-2 infection. TCRdb processed the 5' RACE reads anew with MiXCR; each CDR3 protein has one entry. The repertoire has about 36,000 distinct CDR3 sequences, around 6.5% of them found once; the top ten carry about 25%. Sequencing was performed on whole blood, taken at baseline. These receptors originate from an adult who was a healthcare worker with PCR-confirmed SARS-CoV-2 infection or an uninfected control (not recorded which). CDR3s include the opening cysteine and the closing phenylalanine or tryptophan. The order of the fields is J gene, V gene, CDR3 protein.

J gene: TRBJ2-3
V gene: TRBV24-1
CDR3 protein: CATSDTGTGWTDTQYF

J gene: TRBJ2-1
V gene: TRBV4-1
CDR3 protein: CASSPQRRPASYNEQFF

J gene: TRBJ2-7
V gene: TRBV6-2/TRBV6-3
CDR3 protein: CASRTWGSSYEQYF

J gene: TRBJ2-3
V gene: TRBV24-1
CDR3 protein: CATSALTSADTQYF

J gene: TRBJ2-1
V gene: TRBV12-5
CDR3 protein: CASGLVTGPNEQFF

J gene: TRBJ2-7
V gene: TRBV18
CDR3 protein: CASSPGKSYEQYF

J gene: TRBJ1-2
V gene: TRBV5-5
CDR3 protein: CASSSVGGDYGYTF

J gene: TRBJ1-2
V gene: TRBV19
CDR3 protein: CASSPARQSFYGYTF

J gene: TRBJ2-5
V gene: TRBV6-6
CDR3 protein: CASTDSQETQYF

J gene: TRBJ2-1
V gene: TRBV7-9
CDR3 protein: CASSLGSNEQFF

J gene: TRBJ2-1
V gene: TRBV20-1
CDR3 protein: CSASGRIVQYNEQFF

J gene: TRBJ1-3
V gene: TRBV5-1
CDR3 protein: CASSLIGMTSRSSGNTIYF

J gene: TRBJ1-2
V gene: TRBV10-2
CDR3 protein: CASSEDWSGTNYGYTF

J gene: TRBJ1-4
V gene: TRBV6-1
CDR3 protein: CASSAGQIYEKLFF

J gene: TRBJ2-3
V gene: TRBV30
CDR3 protein: CAWSTLAGGPELNTQYF

J gene: TRBJ2-7
V gene: TRBV6-5
CDR3 protein: CASSDRGRGEQYF

J gene: TRBJ2-7
V gene: TRBV12-3/TRBV12-4
CDR3 protein: CASRRSGRAYEQYF

J gene: TRBJ2-3
V gene: TRBV24-1
CDR3 protein: CATSDPLAGFTDTQYF

J gene: TRBJ1-3
V gene: TRBV7-2
CDR3 protein: CASSLVSLDTIYF

J gene: TRBJ1-5
V gene: TRBV12-3/TRBV12-4
CDR3 protein: CASSLALGQNQPQHF

J gene: TRBJ1-1
V gene: TRBV27
CDR3 protein: CASRSYRGEAFF

J gene: TRBJ1-2
V gene: TRBV24-1
CDR3 protein: CATSDILYGYTF

J gene: TRBJ2-1
V gene: TRBV28
CDR3 protein: CASSSPGGSNEQFF

J gene: TRBJ2-3
V gene: TRBV20-1
CDR3 protein: CSARTSGRAADTQYF

J gene: TRBJ1-1
V gene: TRBV7-8
CDR3 protein: CASSPRQGLVGTEAFF

J gene: TRBJ2-7
V gene: TRBV27
CDR3 protein: CASRDTGEEQYF

J gene: TRBJ1-1
V gene: TRBV7-6
CDR3 protein: CASSLPDREDTEAFF

J gene: TRBJ2-3
V gene: TRBV5-4
CDR3 protein: CASTGQGKASGITDTQYF

J gene: TRBJ1-2
V gene: TRBV12-3/TRBV12-4
CDR3 protein: CASSLRQPYGYTF

J gene: TRBJ2-3
V gene: TRBV6-5
CDR3 protein: CASTLQGRGTDTQYF

J gene: TRBJ2-2
V gene: TRBV2
CDR3 protein: CASTERPPIGELFF